Included here is one TCR beta chain sequence, with context. The antigen is not known. Total RNA, at roughly 3.5 ug, went into every TCR library. TCRdb reprocessed the 5' RACE reads, keeping one entry per CDR3 protein, no DNA. The sample has around 150,000 distinct CDR3 sequences, and its top ten clones hold about 2.7%. Germline-derived CDR1 and CDR2 are DFQATT and SNEGSKA (reference sequence). The CDR3 totals 17 residues. The record originates from a study of monozygotic twins with inflammatory bowel disease. Whole-study results and caveats: Using the inverse Simpson index, IBD patients had lower TCRbeta diversity than healthy co-twins. Compared with healthy twins, IBD patients shared fewer clonotypes with others, especially with disease activity.

This chain joins TRBV20-1 and TRBJ2-1; the TCRdb D gene call, TRBD2, has no DNA to confirm it. The origin of this receptor is a human donor with ulcerative colitis or Crohn's disease, or a healthy co-twin of an affected twin (not recorded which). Sequenced material: blood. The CDR3 here is CSARDNSGIVIYNEQFF.